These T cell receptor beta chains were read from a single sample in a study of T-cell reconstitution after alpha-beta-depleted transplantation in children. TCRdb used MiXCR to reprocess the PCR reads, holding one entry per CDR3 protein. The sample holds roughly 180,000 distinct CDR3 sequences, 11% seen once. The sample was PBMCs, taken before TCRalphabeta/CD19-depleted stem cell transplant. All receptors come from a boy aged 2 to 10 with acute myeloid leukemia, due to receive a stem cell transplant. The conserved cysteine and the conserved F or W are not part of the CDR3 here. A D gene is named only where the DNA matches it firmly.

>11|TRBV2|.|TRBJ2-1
ASSELRGNEQF
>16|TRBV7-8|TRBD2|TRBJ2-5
ASSSPGTSGGRGETQY
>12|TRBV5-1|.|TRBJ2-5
ASSPRGTQETQY
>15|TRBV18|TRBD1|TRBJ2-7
ASSASGTGSIIYEQY
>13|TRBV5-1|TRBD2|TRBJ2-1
ASSLTSGSWGEQF
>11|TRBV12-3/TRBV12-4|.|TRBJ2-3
ASSLRRTDTQY
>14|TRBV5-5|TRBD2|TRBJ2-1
ASSFTSGSSYNEQF
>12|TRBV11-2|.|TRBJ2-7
ASTREDGRYEQY
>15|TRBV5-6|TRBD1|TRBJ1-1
ASSQYTGESGNTEAF
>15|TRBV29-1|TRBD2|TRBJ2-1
SVEGGSGTSRYNEQF
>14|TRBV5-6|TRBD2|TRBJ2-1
ASSLAASGRRNEQF
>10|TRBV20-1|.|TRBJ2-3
SARRGTDTQY
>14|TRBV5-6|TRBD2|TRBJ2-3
ASLPRGTSRTDTQY
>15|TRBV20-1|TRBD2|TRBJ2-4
SARVDLAGAHKNIQS
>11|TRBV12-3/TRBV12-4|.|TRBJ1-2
ASSRTRSYGYT
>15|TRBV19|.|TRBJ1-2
ASSTPDYFNYNYGYT
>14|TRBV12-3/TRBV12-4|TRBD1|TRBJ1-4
ASSWGQVGTNEKLF
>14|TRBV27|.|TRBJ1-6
ASRWGASSYNSPLH
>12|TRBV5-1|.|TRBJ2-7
ASSPGGSRHEQY
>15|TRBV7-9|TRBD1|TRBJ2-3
ASSLPNRDRGTDTQY
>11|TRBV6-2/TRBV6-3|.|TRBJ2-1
ASTPDSYNEQF
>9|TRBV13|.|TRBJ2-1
ASSFLQVTV
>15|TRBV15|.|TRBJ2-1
ATSREGAPGSYNEQF
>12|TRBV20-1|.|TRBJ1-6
SAQERAITSPLH
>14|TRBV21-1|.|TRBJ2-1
ASSKLRGGLYNEQF
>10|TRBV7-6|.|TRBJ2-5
ASSHFQETQY
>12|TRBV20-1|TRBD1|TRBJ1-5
SASPGTGSQPQH
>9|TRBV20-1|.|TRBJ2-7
SASSRYEQY
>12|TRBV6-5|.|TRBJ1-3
ASSLAGRGNTIY
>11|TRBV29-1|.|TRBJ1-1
SVEAALNTEAF
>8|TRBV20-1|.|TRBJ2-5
SAQRETQY
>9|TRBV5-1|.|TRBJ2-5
ASSHGTPGY
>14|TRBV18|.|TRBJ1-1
ASSPRTNRGNTEAF
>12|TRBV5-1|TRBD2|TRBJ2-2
ASSSGGQTGELF
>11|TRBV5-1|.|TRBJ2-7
ASSLGLPYEQY
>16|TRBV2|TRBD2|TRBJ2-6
AICLEVAGSSGANVLT
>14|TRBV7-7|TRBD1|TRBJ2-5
ASSSGPGQAQELQY
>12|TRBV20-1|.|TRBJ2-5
SAGLIQGRETQY
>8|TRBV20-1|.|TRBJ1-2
SVPFYGYT
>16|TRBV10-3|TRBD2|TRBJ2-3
AISESHSGGRSTDTQY
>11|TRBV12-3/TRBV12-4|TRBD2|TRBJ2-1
ASTKTSGGIQF
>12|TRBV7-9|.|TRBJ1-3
ASSFEGWANTIY
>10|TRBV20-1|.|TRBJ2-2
SASDYTGELF
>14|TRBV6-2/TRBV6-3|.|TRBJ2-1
ASSPPMGLLPNEQF
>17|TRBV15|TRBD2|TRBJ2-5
ATSRDWRLAGDLQETQY
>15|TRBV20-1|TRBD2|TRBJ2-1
SAPTSGGAGGYNEQF
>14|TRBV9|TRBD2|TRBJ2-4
ASSVLAGGAKNIQY
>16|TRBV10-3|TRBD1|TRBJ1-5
TFSTPTGQGGEGQPQH
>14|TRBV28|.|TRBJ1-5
ASSLRAVTVNQPQH
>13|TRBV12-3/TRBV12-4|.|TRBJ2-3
ASSLDSVTTDTQY